This TCR beta chain was found in a study of cytotoxic CD8 clonotypes in ibrutinib-treated CLL. Study background: Recorded responses included 25 or so partial and 2 complete; following median about 68 months, approximately 15 stayed remitted and about 12 progressed.

TCRdb keeps only in-frame clones here, not all; method: immunoSEQ multiplex PCR. The data contain more than 70,000 clones, roughly three quarters of them singletons. This clone was detected only a few times. The antigen remains unidentified. CDR1 is SEHNR, CDR2 FQNEAQ, per germline (reference sequence). Losses at the gene ends were 5 bases for V and 1 base for J; bases not matched to a gene: 0. This CDR3 spans 13 amino acids. The authors obtained roughly 2 micrograms of genomic DNA from cryopreserved PBMCs for TCR beta libraries. Study results and limitations: Elevated clonality accompanied ibrutinib response, with a return toward baseline values at progression. Baseline clonality, above age-matched healthy donor levels, tracked circulating CD8+ T-cell counts.

The sequence derives from a human donor with chronic lymphocytic leukemia. This chain uses TRBV7-9 with TRBJ2-3; 7 bases fit TRBD1. The sample was PBMCs, taken after 12 months of ibrutinib treatment. The CDR3 DNA follows: TGTGCCAGCAGCCAGGGGGGCACAGATACGCAGTATTTT. Amino acid sequence: CASSQGGTDTQYF.